This T cell receptor (beta chain) came from a study of blood T cell repertoires in COVID-19. Profiled with immunoSEQ multiplex PCR; TCRdb holds only in-frame clones, not every one. Of 250,000 to 350,000 clones listed, roughly 86% are singletons. Looked up from germline, CDR1 is MDHEN and CDR2 is SYDVKM. This CDR3 contains 14 residues. V gave up 5 bases and J gave up 6 bases, with 11 bases separating them. Specimen: peripheral blood. This chain uses TRBV28 with TRBJ1-6, with TRBD1 as a possible D gene (5 bases). The source of this sequence is a woman aged 50 to 65 who had recovered from COVID-19. CDR3 bases: TGTGCCAGCAGTCCCGCGGGACCTAATTCACCCCTCCACTTT. Its protein product is CASSPAGPNSPLHF. Using reference TRBV28 and TRBJ1-6 for the parts outside the CDR3, the full variable domain is DVKVTQSSRYLVKRTGEKVFLECVQDMDHENMFWYRQDPGLGLRLIYFSYDVKMKEKGDIPEGYSVSREKKERFSLILESASTNQTSMYLCASSPAGPNSPLHFGNGTRLTVT.